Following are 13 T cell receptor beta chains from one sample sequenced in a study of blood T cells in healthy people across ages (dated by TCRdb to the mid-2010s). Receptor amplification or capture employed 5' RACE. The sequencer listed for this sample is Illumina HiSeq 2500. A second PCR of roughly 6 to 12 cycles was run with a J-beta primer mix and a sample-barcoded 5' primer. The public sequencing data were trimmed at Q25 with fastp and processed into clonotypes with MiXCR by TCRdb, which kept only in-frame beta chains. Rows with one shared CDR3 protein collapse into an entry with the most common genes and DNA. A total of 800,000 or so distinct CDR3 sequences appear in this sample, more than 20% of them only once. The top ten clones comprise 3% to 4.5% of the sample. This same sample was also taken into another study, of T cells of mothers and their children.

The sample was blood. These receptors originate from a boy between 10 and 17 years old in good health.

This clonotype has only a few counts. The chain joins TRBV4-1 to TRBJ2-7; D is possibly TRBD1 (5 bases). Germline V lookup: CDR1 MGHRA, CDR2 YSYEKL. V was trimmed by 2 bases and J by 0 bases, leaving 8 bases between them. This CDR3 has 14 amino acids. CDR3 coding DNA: TGCGCCAGCAGCCAATGGCAGGGCTCCTACGAGCAGTACTTC. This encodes CASSQWQGSYEQYF.

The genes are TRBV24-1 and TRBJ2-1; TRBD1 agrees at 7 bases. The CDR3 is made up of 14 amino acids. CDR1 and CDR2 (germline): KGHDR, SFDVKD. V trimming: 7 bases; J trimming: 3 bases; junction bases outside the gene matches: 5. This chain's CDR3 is CATRGGQNYNEQFF. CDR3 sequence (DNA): TGTGCCACCAGAGGGGGACAGAACTACAATGAGCAGTTCTTC.

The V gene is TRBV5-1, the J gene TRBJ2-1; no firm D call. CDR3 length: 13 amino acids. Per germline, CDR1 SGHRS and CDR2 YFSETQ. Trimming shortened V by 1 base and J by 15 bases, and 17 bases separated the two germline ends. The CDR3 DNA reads TGCGCCAGCAGCTTGAGTGGCCCCGAAGTGTTGTTCTTC. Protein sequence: CASSLSGPEVLFF.

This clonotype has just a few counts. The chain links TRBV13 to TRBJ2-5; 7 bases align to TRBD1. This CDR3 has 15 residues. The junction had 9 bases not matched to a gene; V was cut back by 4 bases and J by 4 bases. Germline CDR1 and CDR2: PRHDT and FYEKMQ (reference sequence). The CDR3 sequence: CASSSRQGPLETQYF. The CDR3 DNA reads TGTGCCAGCAGCTCAAGACAGGGCCCTTTAGAGACCCAGTACTTC.

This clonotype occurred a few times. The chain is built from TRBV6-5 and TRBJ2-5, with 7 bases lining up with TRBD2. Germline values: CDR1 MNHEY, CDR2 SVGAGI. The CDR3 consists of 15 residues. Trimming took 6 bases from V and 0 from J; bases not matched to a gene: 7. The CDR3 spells CASRLSGSYQETQYF. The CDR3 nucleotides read TGTGCCAGCAGGCTTAGCGGGTCGTACCAAGAGACCCAGTACTTC.

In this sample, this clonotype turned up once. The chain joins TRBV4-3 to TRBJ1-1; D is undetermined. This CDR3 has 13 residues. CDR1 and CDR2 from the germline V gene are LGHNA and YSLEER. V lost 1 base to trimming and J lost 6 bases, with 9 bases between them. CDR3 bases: TGCGCCAGCAGCCAAGGGGAGGCGGCTGAAGCTTTCTTT. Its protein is CASSQGEAAEAFF.

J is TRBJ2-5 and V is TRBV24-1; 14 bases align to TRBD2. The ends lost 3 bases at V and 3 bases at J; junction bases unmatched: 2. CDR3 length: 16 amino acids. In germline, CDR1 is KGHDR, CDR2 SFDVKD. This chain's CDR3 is CATSDTGLAGEETQYF. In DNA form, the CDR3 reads TGTGCCACCAGTGATACGGGACTAGCGGGAGAAGAGACCCAGTACTTC.

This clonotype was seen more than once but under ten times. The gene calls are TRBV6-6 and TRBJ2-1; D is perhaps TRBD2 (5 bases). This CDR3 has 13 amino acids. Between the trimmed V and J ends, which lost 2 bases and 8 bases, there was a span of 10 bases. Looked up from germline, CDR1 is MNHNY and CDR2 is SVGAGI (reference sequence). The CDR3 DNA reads TGTGCCAGCAGTTACATCCTGGGAGATGAGCAGTTCTTC. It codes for CASSYILGDEQFF.

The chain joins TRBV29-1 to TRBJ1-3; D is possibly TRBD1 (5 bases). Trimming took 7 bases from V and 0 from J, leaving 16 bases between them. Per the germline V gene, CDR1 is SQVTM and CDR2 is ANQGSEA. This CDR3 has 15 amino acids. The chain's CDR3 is CSAMGLLSSGNTIYF. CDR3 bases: TGCAGCGCGATGGGACTTTTAAGCTCTGGAAACACCATATATTTT.

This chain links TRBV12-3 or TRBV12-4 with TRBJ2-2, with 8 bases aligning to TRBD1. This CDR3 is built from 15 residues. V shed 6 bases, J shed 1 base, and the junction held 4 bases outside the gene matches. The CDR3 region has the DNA TGTGCCAGCAGGAAAACAGGGGGGAACACCGGGGAGCTGTTTTTT. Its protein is CASRKTGGNTGELFF.

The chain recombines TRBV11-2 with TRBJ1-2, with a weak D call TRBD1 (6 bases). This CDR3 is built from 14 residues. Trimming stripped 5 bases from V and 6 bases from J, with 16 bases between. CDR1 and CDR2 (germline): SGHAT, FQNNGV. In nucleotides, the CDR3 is TGTGCCAGCAGCCGCCGGCAGGGGTCGGATGGCTACACCTTC. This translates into CASSRRQGSDGYTF.

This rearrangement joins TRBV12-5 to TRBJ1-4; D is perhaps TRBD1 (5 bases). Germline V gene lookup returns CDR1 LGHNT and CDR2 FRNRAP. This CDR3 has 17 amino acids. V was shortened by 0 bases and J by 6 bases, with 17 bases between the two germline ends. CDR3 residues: CASGLVLSPRAHEKLFF. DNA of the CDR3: TGTGCTAGTGGTTTGGTACTTAGCCCCAGGGCTCATGAAAAACTGTTTTTT.

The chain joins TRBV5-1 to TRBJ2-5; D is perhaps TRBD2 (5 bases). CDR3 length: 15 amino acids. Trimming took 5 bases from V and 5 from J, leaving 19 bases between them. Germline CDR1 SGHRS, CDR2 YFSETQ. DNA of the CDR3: TGCGCCAGCAGGAAGGTCGGGGATGAAGCGGAGACCCAGTACTTC. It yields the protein CASRKVGDEAETQYF.